This T cell receptor beta chain was observed in a study of shared clonotypes between healthy human individuals (dated by TCRdb to 2019 to 2021). Describing the broader study: The cohort included three men and two women between 18 and 49 years of age. Per donor, three plates each were used for CD4 naive and CD4 memory, two for CD8 naive, and one for CD8 memory. To estimate repertoire size and how much clonotype sharing occurs between individuals, the study deeply sequenced the blood TCR repertoires of five or six healthy adults. To increase sequencing depth and limit assay-specific biases, TCR repertoire library preparation and sequencing were carried out by different laboratories using diverse techniques. Per donor, leukapheresis produced somewhere between about 0.8 and 9.5 billion PBMCs.

Results and caveats for the whole study, not just this receptor: Compared with non-shared clonotypes, the clonotypes found in all four sorted-subset donors had higher generation probabilities. Pairwise subsampling indicated that sequencing depth was expected to affect the degree of clonotype sharing among donors. Because the study included a small number of donors, the genetic and exposure-history diversity represented was limited. Naive subsets generally had larger estimated clonotype richness than memory subsets. Only blood was sampled, and tissue TCR repertoires likely differ from those in blood. Incomplete sequencing was indicated by rarefaction of sorted-subset datasets, despite the large sequencing depth. When a handful of donors were compared, the shared fraction of clonotypes was 5% to 6.5% for naive CD4, 3.5% to 4% for naive CD8, 2.3% for memory CD4, and 0.4% for memory CD8.

Using the deep immunoSEQ assay, multiplex PCR amplified TCR CDR3 regions from genomic DNA. Extracted genomic DNA from each cell subset was spread evenly across all wells of several immunoSEQ 96-well plates, with each plate serving as a replicate. For sorted subsets, 200 ng of genomic DNA, equivalent to 25,000 to 35,000 T cell genomes, went into each replicate PCR. The purified libraries were quantified using a Qubit 3.0 fluorometer, sized with a Bioanalyzer 2100, and then quantified again using the KAPA Library Quantification kit. A separate single-read 150-cycle Illumina NextSeq 550 flow cell was used to sequence each immunoSEQ 96-well plate. The study's processing was this. Because only junctional sequences without quality scores were contained in the immunoSEQ output, filtering matching that applied to full-length reads could not be performed. Sequences were annotated with PyIR, a Python wrapper for IgBLAST v1.9, using IMGT germline references to assign V/J genes and CDR3. Reads were removed for weak V/J assignments (E-value above 1e-6), missing CDR3, stop codons, out-of-frame junctions, or ambiguous translated residues. A V3J clonotype was defined by an identical inferred V gene, J gene, and CDR3 amino acid sequence. To compute the percentage overlap between repertoires, the number of shared unique clonotypes was divided by the size of the smaller repertoire. Repertoire richness was assessed with RTK rarefaction, the Chao1 estimator, and Recon v2.1 estimates of unobserved clonotypes. For all TCRbeta clonotypes obtained by the gDNA method from a handful of donors, generation probabilities were computed with OLGA. TCRdb holds this immuneACCESS table with in-frame rearrangements only. Some clones are missing; in checked studies, unresolved V genes explain under half, and the rest has no known cause. V, J and clone size reflect that table, while D and trimming were determined from the DNA. The sample table contains over 1.5 million clones; only one count was recorded for 95% to 99% of them. The ten largest clonotypes hold roughly 0.45% of the sample.

Concerning this clone: It has no known antigen specificity. Base quality data are lacking; no much larger clone is found one base away.

Donors were healthy HIV-negative adults with no recently reported acute infections or vaccinations. All donors were Caucasian adults living in Nashville, Tennessee, USA. CD4+ T cells were enriched through magnetic negative selection, after which naive cells were positively selected on CD45RA and the remaining negative fraction served as the memory subset. After blood collection by leukapheresis, PBMCs were isolated using Ficoll-Histopaque density gradient centrifugation and then cryopreserved in the vapor phase of liquid nitrogen. Analytical flow cytometry was used to check the purity and quantity of every magnetically sorted T cell population. From each sorted fraction, genomic DNA was isolated and quantified by UV absorbance on a Nanodrop 2000c. CDR1 KGHSH and CDR2 LQKENI are derived from the germline V gene. The CDR3 starts with the cysteine, ends with the phenylalanine, and has 17 residues. Left in the record is the CDR3 DNA by itself, 51 bases read in frame from the first base. Trimming at the junction amounts to 3 bases on V and 0 bases on J, and the germline ends lie 15 bases apart.

This clonotype was sampled from a man younger than 45 in good health. The chain joins TRBV18 to TRBJ1-5; the D gene cannot be resolved reliably. Sequencing was done on a sample of naive CD4+ T cells sorted from blood. The cell subset or site tag for this specimen amounts to: CD45RA+ positively selected. The sequenced DNA is TGTGCCAGCTCACCGGATGGCAGATCCTATAGCAATCAGCCCCAGCATTTT. It codes for CASSPDGRSYSNQPQHF.